The clone carrying this T cell receptor (beta chain) has a single count. Its antigen is still unknown. This sample is part of a study of blood T cells in healthy people across ages. Combining a sample-barcoded 5' primer with a J-beta primer mix, a second PCR ran for roughly 6 to 12 cycles. A single record per CDR3 protein comes from TCRdb applying MiXCR to the 5' RACE reads. The sample has about 1,000,000 distinct CDR3 sequences, less than 50% seen once; the top ten hold approximately 17%. General observations from the study: A roughly linear age-dependent decrease characterized TCR beta diversity per million T cells.

V trimming: 6 bases; J trimming: 7 bases; junction bases outside the gene matches: 8. CDR1 and CDR2 (germline): SGHTA, FQGTGA. This CDR3 is built from 13 residues. The V call is TRBV7-3, the J call TRBJ1-2; 7 bases are shared with TRBD1. The source material was blood. The clonotype comes from a woman aged 55-69 years in good health. CDR3 region: CASSATGKGGYTF. The CDR3, as DNA: TGTGCCAGCAGTGCGACAGGGAAAGGTGGCTACACCTTC. Supplemented by reference TRBV7-3 and TRBJ1-2, the full variable domain reads GAGVSQTPSNKVTEKGKYVELRCDPISGHTALYWYRQSLGQGPEFLIYFQGTGAADDSGLPNDRFFAVRPEGSVSTLKIQRTERGDSAVYLCASSATGKGGYTFGSGTRLTVV.